This T cell receptor (beta chain) was recovered during a study of blood T cell repertoires in COVID-19. Study context: Samples came from the United States, Italy and Spain, spanning acute and convalescent COVID-19. Sources were T cells, B-cell-depleted T cells, or PBMCs; the material itself was cDNA or gDNA.

In the source study's methods: For nucleated cells, counts were estimated from reference gene primer amplification. Assay: immunoSEQ multiplex PCR; the TCRdb copy retains only in-frame clones and omits some. Clone size and V and J calls were adopted from that table, with D and trimming inferred from the DNA. The data show under 350,000 clones, approximately 86% seen once. This TCR came from a man aged 65 to 85 with acute or convalescent COVID-19. What was sequenced was peripheral blood.

The CDR3 region is CASSASSGGGPETQYF. CDR3 in DNA: TGTGCCAGCAGCGCTTCTAGCGGGGGGGGACCAGAGACCCAGTACTTC. This sequence joins TRBV9 and TRBJ2-5, with TRBD2 identical over 12 bases. Germline values: CDR1 SGDLS, CDR2 YYNGEE. Germline trimming cut 3 bases from V and 4 bases from J; bases unmatched to any gene: 7. The CDR3 is 16 residues long. Filled out from reference TRBV9 and TRBJ2-5, the complete variable domain reads DSGVTQTPKHLITATGQRVTLRCSPRSGDLSVYWYQQSLDQGLQFLIQYYNGEERAKGNILERFSAQQFPDLHSELNLSSLELGDSALYFCASSASSGGGPETQYFGPGTRLLVL.